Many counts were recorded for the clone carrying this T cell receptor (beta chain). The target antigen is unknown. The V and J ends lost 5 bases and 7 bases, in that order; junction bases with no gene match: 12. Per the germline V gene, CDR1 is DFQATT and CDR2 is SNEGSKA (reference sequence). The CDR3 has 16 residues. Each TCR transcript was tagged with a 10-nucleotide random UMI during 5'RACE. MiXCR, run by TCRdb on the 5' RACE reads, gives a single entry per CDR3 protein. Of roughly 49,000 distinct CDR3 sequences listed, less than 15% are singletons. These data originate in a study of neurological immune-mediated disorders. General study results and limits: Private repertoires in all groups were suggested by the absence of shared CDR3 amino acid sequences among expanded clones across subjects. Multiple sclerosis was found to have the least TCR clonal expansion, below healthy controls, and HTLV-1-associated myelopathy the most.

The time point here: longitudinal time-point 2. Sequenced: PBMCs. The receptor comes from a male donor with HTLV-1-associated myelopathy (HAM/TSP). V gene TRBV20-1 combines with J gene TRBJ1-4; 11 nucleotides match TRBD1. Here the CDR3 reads CSAAWGTGGWSEKLFF. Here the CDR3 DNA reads TGCAGTGCTGCCTGGGGGACAGGGGGATGGAGTGAAAAACTGTTTTTT.